The 17 T cell receptor beta chains below come from one sample, sequenced in a study of memory B cells and T cells in multiple sclerosis. The repertoire was sequenced with immunoSEQ multiplex PCR; TCRdb's copy has only in-frame clones and lacks some. The sample holds around 30,000 clones, more than 70% seen once. CFSE-dim autoproliferating and CFSE-high non-proliferating T cells from unstimulated culture were sequenced separately. Replicate wells were pooled after approximately seven days of stimulus-free culture of approximately 5x10^7 CFSE-labeled PBMCs. For these receptors, no antigen is known. The sequenced sample consisted of PBMCs from blood kept in culture. These receptors all stem from a human donor with multiple sclerosis.

The gene calls are TRBV28 and TRBJ2-2; D is possibly TRBD1 (5 bases). This CDR3 contains 15 residues. Germline V lookup: CDR1 MDHEN, CDR2 SYDVKM. Trimming took off 5 bases at V and 0 bases at J, with 10 bases between the two ends. CDR3 coding DNA: TGTGCCAGCAGTCCCACGACAGCGAACACCGGGGAGCTGTTTTTT. It yields the protein CASSPTTANTGELFF.

The chain joins TRBV2 to TRBJ2-7, with D maybe TRBD1 (6 bases). V lost 0 bases and J 2 bases, leaving 17 bases between the germline ends. The CDR3 runs to 17 residues. Germline-derived CDR1 and CDR2 are SNHLY and FYNNEI. CDR3 DNA: TGTGCCAGCAGTGAAGCTTCGGGCAGGGGAACTACCTACGAGCAGTACTTC. Protein sequence: CASSEASGRGTTYEQYF.

V gene TRBV28 combines with J gene TRBJ2-6, with TRBD2 identical over 12 bases. The germline gives CDR1 MDHEN, CDR2 SYDVKM. This CDR3 region has 17 residues. The junction had 8 bases not matched to a gene; V was cut back by 6 bases and J by 5 bases. CDR3 in amino acids: CASSQWTSGKWANVLTF. CDR3 nucleotide sequence: TGTGCCAGCAGCCAATGGACTAGCGGGAAGTGGGCCAACGTCCTGACTTTC.

This clone was recorded a few times. The chain uses TRBV15 and TRBJ2-7; 9 bases are shared with TRBD1. The CDR3 has 13 residues. With 6 bases clipped from V and 3 bases from J, the junction kept 3 bases outside the gene matches. The germline V gene encodes CDR1 LNHNV and CDR2 YYDKDF (reference sequence). The CDR3 sequence is CATSPGQGYEQYF. The DNA for the CDR3 is TGTGCCACCAGTCCGGGACAGGGCTACGAGCAGTACTTC.

The CDR3 sequence is CASSSGQHYGYTF. In DNA, the CDR3 is TGTGCCAGCAGTTCAGGACAGCACTATGGCTACACCTTC. The chain links TRBV28 to TRBJ1-2; D may be TRBD1 (6 bases). The germline V and J ends were trimmed by 4 bases and 3 bases, with 9 bases remaining between them. The germline V gene encodes CDR1 MDHEN and CDR2 SYDVKM. The CDR3 length is 13 residues.

This sequence joins TRBV9 and TRBJ2-1; unclear D gene. CDR1 and CDR2 from the germline V gene are SGDLS and YYNGEE. V lost 0 bases to trimming and J lost 5 bases, with 12 bases between them. The CDR3 has 15 amino acids. CDR3 loop: CASSVAPLVDNEQFF. The CDR3 DNA is TGTGCCAGCAGCGTAGCGCCCTTGGTGGACAATGAGCAGTTCTTC.

This clone was observed once. V is TRBV28 and J is TRBJ2-7; D possibly corresponds to TRBD1 (5 bases). This CDR3 region has 14 residues. CDR1 MDHEN and CDR2 SYDVKM come from the germline V gene. V was shortened by 7 bases and J by 6 bases, with 19 bases between the two germline ends. In DNA, the CDR3 is TGTGCCAGCACCCCTAAGAGACAGTATCCCGAGCAGTACTTC. Protein: CASTPKRQYPEQYF.

The chain carries TRBV7-8 and TRBJ2-2; TRBD1 matches at 10 bases. The CDR3 totals 18 residues. With V trimmed by 6 bases and J by 5 bases, 15 bases remained unmatched. Germline CDR1 reads SGHVS; CDR2 reads FQNEAQ. The CDR3 protein is CASRRPWRTGGLTGELFF. The CDR3 nucleotides are TGTGCCAGCAGACGCCCCTGGCGGACAGGGGGATTAACCGGGGAGCTGTTTTTT.

The rearrangement joins TRBV5-8 to TRBJ1-5; the D is unclear. The CDR3 is 14 amino acids. The V and J ends lost 2 bases and 0 bases respectively, with 6 bases between them. Per the germline V gene, CDR1 is SGHTS and CDR2 is YDEGEE. Written as DNA, the CDR3 is TGTGCCAGCAGCTTCTGGGGTAGCAATCAGCCCCAGCATTTT. Translated: CASSFWGSNQPQHF.

This clone was seen a few times. The chain combines TRBV5-6 with TRBJ1-2; unclear D gene. The CDR3 totals 15 residues. V lost 4 bases, J lost 8 bases, and 21 bases lay in between. Germline values: CDR1 SGHDT, CDR2 YYEEEE. The CDR3 DNA reads TGTGCCAGCAGCCCGGGGTTGGTCGGCATGGGAGGCTACACCTTC. It encodes CASSPGLVGMGGYTF. The whole variable domain, filled in from reference TRBV5-6 and TRBJ1-2, reads DAGVTQSPTHLIKTRGQQVTLRCSPKSGHDTVSWYQQALGQGPQFIFQYYEEEERQRGNFPDRFSGHQFPNYSSELNVNALLLGDSALYLCASSPGLVGMGGYTFGSGTRLTVV.

The V call is TRBV4-1, the J call TRBJ2-3; no definite D call. The V and J ends lost 1 base and 6 bases respectively, with 11 bases between them. Germline assignment: CDR1 MGHRA and CDR2 YSYEKL. CDR3 size: 14 residues. The CDR3 region is CASSQVLRLDTQYF. The CDR3 coding sequence is TGCGCCAGCAGCCAAGTCCTGCGCCTCGATACGCAGTATTTT.

The chain has TRBV27 and TRBJ2-1; TRBD2 agrees at 7 bases. Unmatched junction bases numbered 9, after V lost 5 bases and J lost 8 bases. Per germline, CDR1 MNHEY and CDR2 SMNVEV (reference sequence). This CDR3 is 14 amino acids long. The CDR3 DNA is TGTGCCAGCAGTCGGAGCGGGGTAGGGGATGAGCAGTTCTTC. Its translation: CASSRSGVGDEQFF.

This chain links TRBV18 with TRBJ1-2; tentative D call: TRBD1 (6 bases). The germline V and J ends were trimmed by 1 base and 0 bases, with 12 bases remaining between them. Germline CDR1 is KGHSH and CDR2 is LQKENI. This CDR3 contains 16 residues. CDR3: CASSPLGHYTNYGYTF. In DNA, the CDR3 is TGTGCCAGCTCACCACTGGGACACTATACTAACTATGGCTACACCTTC.

V and J are TRBV4-1 and TRBJ1-1; D gene uncertain. Trimming removed 3 bases at V and 1 base at J, with 9 bases between. Germline V CDR1 and CDR2: MGHRA, YSYEKL. The CDR3 has 14 residues. The CDR3 loop reads CASSHMGTNTEAFF. The CDR3 DNA sequence: TGCGCCAGCAGCCACATGGGAACGAACACTGAAGCTTTCTTT.

The V and J genes are TRBV5-1 and TRBJ1-1; D unclear. V was shortened by 0 bases and J by 10 bases, with 19 bases between the two germline ends. Germline values: CDR1 SGHRS, CDR2 YFSETQ. The CDR3 totals 15 residues. The CDR3 bases are TGCGCCAGCAGCTTGGTCTCTAAATCGACGGCCTCAGCTTTCTTT. The encoded protein is CASSLVSKSTASAFF. The full variable domain, completed using reference TRBV5-1 and TRBJ1-1, is KAGVTQTPRYLIKTRGQQVTLSCSPISGHRSVSWYQQTPGQGLQFLFEYFSETQRNKGNFPGRFSGRQFSNSRSEMNVSTLELGDSALYLCASSLVSKSTASAFFGQGTRLTVV.

The rearrangement uses TRBV19 and TRBJ1-2; 8 bases map to TRBD1. The CDR3 has 13 residues. Germline values: CDR1 LNHDA, CDR2 SQIVND (reference sequence). The V and J ends lost 7 bases and 4 bases, in that order; junction bases with no gene match: 5. CDR3 nucleotides: TGTGCCAGTACTATTACAGGGGGCTATGGCTACACCTTC. Its translation: CASTITGGYGYTF.

This chain connects TRBV6-5 to TRBJ2-7; perhaps TRBD2 as D (6 bases). The V end was cut by 4 bases, the J end by 7 bases, with 8 bases between. CDR1 and CDR2 from the germline V gene are MNHEY and SVGAGI. CDR3 length equals 11 residues. The chain's CDR3 is CASSFGGEQYF. The CDR3 region has the DNA TGTGCCAGCAGTTTTGGAGGGGAGCAGTACTTC.